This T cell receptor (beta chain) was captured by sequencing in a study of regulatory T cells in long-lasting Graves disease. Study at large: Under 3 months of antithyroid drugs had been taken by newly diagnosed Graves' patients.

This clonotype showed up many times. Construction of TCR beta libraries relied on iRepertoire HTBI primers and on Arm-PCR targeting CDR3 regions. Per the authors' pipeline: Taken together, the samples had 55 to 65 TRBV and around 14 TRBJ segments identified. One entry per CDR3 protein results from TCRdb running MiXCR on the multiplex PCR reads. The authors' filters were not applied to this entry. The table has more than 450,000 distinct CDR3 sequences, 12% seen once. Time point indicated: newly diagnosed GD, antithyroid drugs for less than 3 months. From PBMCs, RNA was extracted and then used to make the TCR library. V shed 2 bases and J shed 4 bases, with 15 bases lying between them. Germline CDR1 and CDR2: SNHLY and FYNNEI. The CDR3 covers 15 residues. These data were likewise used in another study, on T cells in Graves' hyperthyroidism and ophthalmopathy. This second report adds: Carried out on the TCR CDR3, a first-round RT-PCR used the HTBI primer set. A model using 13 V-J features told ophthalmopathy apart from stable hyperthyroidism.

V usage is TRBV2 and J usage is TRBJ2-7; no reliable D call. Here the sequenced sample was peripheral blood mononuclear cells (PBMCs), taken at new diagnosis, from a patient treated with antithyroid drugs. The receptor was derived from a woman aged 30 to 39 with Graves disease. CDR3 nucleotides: TGTGCCAGCAGTGAAACCGTGTCGAGGAGTTACGAGCAGTACTTC. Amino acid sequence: CASSETVSRSYEQYF.